This is a list of T cell receptor beta chains from one sample in a study of blood T cell repertoires in COVID-19. Only in-frame clones appear in the TCRdb table, and some are missing; sequencing was by immunoSEQ multiplex PCR. The sample includes 150,000 or so clones, 90% to 95% of them seen just once. The sample was peripheral blood. Receptors were obtained from an older woman with COVID-19, enrolled during active disease. Each CDR3 is given with its conserved first and last residue. D genes are given only for firm matches. For some rows the clone size is stated as once, few or many, or as a class when expanded; others skip it.

TRBJ1-2	TRBV7-3	NA	NA	TGTGCCAGCAGCTTCTTGGGGGGTGGCGGCTACACCTTC	CASSFLGGGGYTF
TRBJ2-1	TRBV12-5	NA	once	TGTGCTAGTGGTTTGGTACCCGGGGGTGAGCAGTTCTTC	CASGLVPGGEQFF
TRBJ1-2	TRBV19	NA	NA	TGTGCCAGTAGTACTACACAGGGCCGGTGGTATGGCTACACCTTC	CASSTTQGRWYGYTF
TRBJ1-3	TRBV10-1	TRBD1	NA	TGCGCCAGCAGTGACCAGGGGGAAGTAAGAGGAAACACCATATATTTT	CASSDQGEVRGNTIYF
TRBJ1-2	TRBV5-6	NA	NA	TGTGCCAGCAGCTTTCGGGACACCTCAAACTATGGCTACACCTTC	CASSFRDTSNYGYTF
TRBJ2-1	TRBV5-1	NA	NA	TGCGCCAGCAGCTTGGCCCTTACAGGGAGCTCCTACAATGAGCAGTTCTTC	CASSLALTGSSYNEQFF
TRBJ1-2	TRBV5-6	TRBD1	NA	TGTGCCAGCAGAGGACAGGGGGCGCGAGGCTACACCTTC	CASRGQGARGYTF
TRBJ1-4	TRBV19	NA	NA	TGTGCCAGTAGTATAGGATCCAGGAATTCTGAAAAACTGTTTTTT	CASSIGSRNSEKLFF
TRBJ2-2	TRBV3-1/TRBV3-2	TRBD2	NA	TGTGCCAGCAGCCAACTACTAGCGATCGACACCGGGGAGCTGTTTTTT	CASSQLLAIDTGELFF
TRBJ2-3	TRBV7-8	TRBD2	NA	TGTGCCAGCAGCCCCCAGCGGGGTACGCAGTATTTT	CASSPQRGTQYF
TRBJ1-2	TRBV7-2	NA	NA	TGTGCCAGCAGCTTAGAGGCAGGGGTCTATGGCTACACCTTC	CASSLEAGVYGYTF
TRBJ1-1	TRBV25-1	NA	NA	TGTGCCAGCAGTAGCGCCAGAAAAGCTTTCTTT	CASSSARKAFF
TRBJ2-1	TRBV18	TRBD2	NA	TGTGCCAGCTCACCCCGAGACACTAGCGGGGGGGCTGATGAGCAGTTCTTC	CASSPRDTSGGADEQFF